One and the same sample provided the 21 T cell receptor beta chains below, sequenced in a study of T-cell memory formation after mild COVID-19. TCRdb re-called the 5' RACE reads with MiXCR, one entry per CDR3 protein. The table has approximately 290,000 distinct CDR3 sequences, roughly 19% seen once. Sequencing was performed on PBMCs or a T cell subset sorted from them (not recorded which). The receptors originated from a man aged 18 to 35 who had mild COVID-19 (a few samples of this study predate the infection). Cell type and time point are not known.

V usage is TRBV27 and J usage is TRBJ1-1; the D gene is possibly TRBD1 (6 bases). V was clipped by 7 bases and J by 0 bases, with 12 bases between them. In germline, CDR1 is MNHEY, CDR2 SMNVEV (reference sequence). This CDR3 region has 14 residues. CDR3: CASMRGTMNTEAFF. The DNA for the CDR3 is TGTGCCAGCATGAGGGGGACCATGAACACTGAAGCTTTCTTT.

For the CDR3, the DNA is TGTGCCATCGGGGGGGGCCAGCCCCAGCATTTT. Translated, it gives CAIGGGQPQHF. The genes are TRBV10-3 and TRBJ1-5; D is possibly TRBD1 (6 bases). CDR1 and CDR2 from the germline V gene are ENHRY and SYGVKD. The CDR3 is 11 residues long. Trimming removed 8 bases at V and 7 bases at J, with 9 bases between.

This chain links TRBV6-6 with TRBJ1-4; the D gene is possibly TRBD1 (6 bases). This CDR3 has 16 amino acids. V was pared by 4 bases and J by 0 bases, with 12 bases between. CDR1 MNHNY and CDR2 SVGAGI come from the germline V gene (reference sequence). CDR3 nucleotide sequence: TGTGCCAGCAGTTTACGAGAGGGGGCAACTAATGAAAAACTGTTTTTT. Translation: CASSLREGATNEKLFF.

This clonotype was seen only a few times. The V call is TRBV11-2, the J call TRBJ2-1, with 13 bases fitting TRBD2. Germline-derived CDR1 and CDR2 are SGHAT and FQNNGV. The CDR3 runs 17 residues. Trimming removed 1 base from V and 4 bases from J; junction bases left unmatched: 4. CDR3 loop: CASSLGTSGGLYNEQFF. CDR3 DNA sequence: TGTGCCAGCAGCTTAGGGACTAGCGGGGGCCTTTACAATGAGCAGTTCTTC.

The genes are TRBV7-6 and TRBJ2-2; D unresolved. The germline V gene has CDR1 SGHVS and CDR2 FNYEAQ. The V and J ends lost 5 bases and 4 bases respectively, with 17 bases between them. The CDR3 extends over 16 amino acids. In nucleotides, the CDR3 is TGTGCCAGCAGCCACGACGCGGAGTTGGCCACCGGGGAGCTGTTTTTT. Residues: CASSHDAELATGELFF.

The chain employs TRBV6-5 and TRBJ2-2; the D gene is possibly TRBD2 (7 bases). The CDR3 has 15 amino acids. Germline lookup yields CDR1 MNHEY and CDR2 SVGAGI. Trimming removed 7 bases at V and 5 bases at J, with 17 bases between. The CDR3 loop reads CASKTRGTLTGELFF. In DNA, the CDR3 is TGTGCCAGCAAGACGCGGGGGACATTAACCGGGGAGCTGTTTTTT.

The table lists this clonotype with many counts. The J gene is TRBJ1-2, the V gene TRBV10-2; D might be TRBD1 (5 bases). V gave up 4 bases and J gave up 7 bases, with 19 bases separating them. This CDR3 has 15 amino acids. Germline-derived CDR1 and CDR2 are WSHSY and SAAADI. The CDR3 DNA reads as TGCGCCAGCAGTGGCCCGATCGGGACTCTAGGTGGCTACACCTTC. This gives the protein CASSGPIGTLGGYTF.

This clonotype was found a few times. V usage is TRBV7-8 and J usage is TRBJ1-4; 10 bases are a match to TRBD1. The junction had 14 bases not matched to a gene; V was cut back by 7 bases and J by 12 bases. The V gene's germline CDR1 is SGHVS and CDR2 FQNEAQ. This CDR3 has 15 amino acids. DNA for the CDR3: TGTGCCAGCACCCGCCGCGACAGGGGGCAAGGGGAACTGTTTTTT. It is translated as CASTRRDRGQGELFF.

In this sample, this clonotype turned up a few times. The rearrangement joins TRBV30 to TRBJ1-4; D is ambiguous. Trimming took off 0 bases at V and 5 bases at J, with 7 bases between the two ends. The CDR3 covers 13 residues. CDR1 and CDR2 (germline): GTSNPN, SVGIG (reference sequence). CDR3 coding DNA: TGTGCCTGGAGTGTGGCTCAGAATGAAAAACTGTTTTTT. Protein: CAWSVAQNEKLFF.

This clonotype was observed a handful of times. V gene TRBV5-1 combines with J gene TRBJ2-2; the D gene could be TRBD1 or TRBD2 (5 bases each). Per germline, CDR1 SGHRS and CDR2 YFSETQ. V was shortened by 4 bases and J by 1 base, with 14 bases between the two germline ends. The CDR3 is made up of 16 amino acids. This chain's CDR3 is CASSLVGPMNTGELFF. The CDR3 DNA follows: TGCGCCAGCAGCCTGGTGGGACCGATGAACACCGGGGAGCTGTTTTTT.

This clonotype has only a few counts. The chain has TRBV6-5 and TRBJ2-7, with 10 bases lining up with TRBD1. The CDR3 loop spans 14 amino acids. Germline loops: CDR1 MNHEY, CDR2 SVGAGI. The junction had 8 bases not matched to a gene; V was cut back by 10 bases and J by 2 bases. DNA of the CDR3: TGTGCCACCAGAGGACAGGGGGTCGCCTACGAGCAGTACGTC. Translated, it gives CATRGQGVAYEQYV.

The chain carries TRBV7-6 and TRBJ2-5; D might be TRBD2 (5 bases). The ends were cut back, 5 bases at V and 10 bases at J, with 17 bases in the middle. This CDR3 is built from 13 residues. Germline V gene lookup returns CDR1 SGHVS and CDR2 FNYEAQ. For the CDR3, the DNA is TGTGCCAGCAGCCCCCGGACTGGTGAGGTCCAGTACTTC. It translates to CASSPRTGEVQYF. Using reference TRBV7-6 and TRBJ2-5 for the parts outside the CDR3, the full variable domain is GAGVSQSPRYKVTKRGQDVALRCDPISGHVSLYWYRQALGQGPEFLTYFNYEAQQDKSGLPNDRFSAERPEGSISTLTIQRTEQRDSAMYRCASSPRTGEVQYFGPGTRLLVL.

In this sample, this clonotype turned up a few times. The V call is TRBV20-1, the J call TRBJ2-3; weak D call: TRBD2 (5 bases). V was pared by 3 bases and J by 6 bases, with 13 bases between. CDR1 is DFQATT and CDR2 is SNEGSKA in the germline V gene (reference sequence). The CDR3 is 13 amino acids. CDR3 sequence: CSASSRAGDTQYF. CDR3 coding DNA: TGCAGTGCTAGTTCGAGGGCTGGGGATACGCAGTATTTT.

The CDR3 reads CSARQGSYEQYF. In DNA, the CDR3 is TGCAGTGCCCGACAGGGCTCCTACGAGCAGTACTTC. The chain combines TRBV20-1 with TRBJ2-7, with 7 bases aligning to TRBD1. The germline CDR1 and CDR2 sequences are DFQATT and SNEGSKA (reference sequence). The junction had 2 bases not matched to a gene; V was cut back by 6 bases and J by 0 bases. CDR3 size: 12 residues.

The chain joins TRBV20-1 to TRBJ1-2, with TRBD1 matching 7 bases. This CDR3 is built from 13 residues. Germline V lookup: CDR1 DFQATT, CDR2 SNEGSKA (reference sequence). The junction had 6 bases not matched to a gene; V was cut back by 3 bases and J by 5 bases. Here the CDR3 reads CSASRTGQYGYTF. CDR3 DNA sequence: TGCAGTGCTAGCCGGACAGGTCAATATGGCTACACCTTC.

The V gene is TRBV9, the J gene TRBJ2-3; D is perhaps TRBD2 (6 bases). Germline-derived CDR1 and CDR2 are SGDLS and YYNGEE. This CDR3 is 16 amino acids long. V shed 0 bases and J shed 0 bases, with 11 bases lying between them. The CDR3 region is CASSVGLARSTDTQYF. For the CDR3, the DNA is TGTGCCAGCAGCGTAGGGCTAGCGAGGAGCACAGATACGCAGTATTTT.

In this sample, this clonotype turned up a few times. V is TRBV12-3 or TRBV12-4 and J is TRBJ2-3; 8 bases match TRBD2. The CDR3 consists of 16 residues. Trimming at V came to 7 bases and at J to 6 bases, leaving 15 bases not matched to a gene. The CDR3 region is CASITGGAYYHDTQYF. The CDR3 region has the DNA TGTGCCAGCATCACCGGGGGGGCTTACTACCATGATACGCAGTATTTT.

This chain links TRBV29-1 with TRBJ1-2; no firm D call. The germline V gene encodes CDR1 SQVTM and CDR2 ANQGSEA. V dropped 3 bases and J dropped 2 bases, with 13 bases sitting between them. The length of the CDR3 is 14 residues. CDR3 protein: CSVDFAGGNYGYTF. The CDR3 DNA reads TGCAGCGTTGACTTCGCAGGCGGCAACTATGGCTACACCTTC.

The chain links TRBV12-5 to TRBJ1-1, with no clear D. Trimming left V 5 bases short and J 0 bases short, with 13 bases between. Germline CDR1 reads LGHNT; CDR2 reads FRNRAP. The CDR3 runs to 15 residues. The CDR3 loop is CASGPVGSLNTEAFF. As DNA, the CDR3 is TGTGCTAGTGGTCCTGTGGGTTCATTGAACACTGAAGCTTTCTTT.

The chain combines TRBV4-1 with TRBJ2-7; D perhaps matches TRBD1 (6 bases). Germline V gives CDR1 MGHRA, CDR2 YSYEKL. The CDR3 is 14 amino acids. The ends were cut back, 4 bases at V and 4 bases at J, with 14 bases in the middle. The DNA for the CDR3 is TGCGCCAGCAGCCCTTCACAGGGTTCATACGAGCAGTACGTC. Its protein is CASSPSQGSYEQYV.

This sequence joins TRBV4-1 and TRBJ1-2, with D perhaps TRBD1 (5 bases). The CDR3 consists of 16 residues. Trimming cost V 0 bases and J 6 bases, with 17 bases left between them. The germline CDR1 and CDR2 sequences are MGHRA and YSYEKL. The CDR3 is CASSQEITLRGNGYTF. CDR3 DNA: TGCGCCAGCAGCCAAGAGATAACCCTCCGGGGGAATGGCTACACCTTC.